This TCR beta chain emerged from a study of cytomegalovirus exposure and HLA in healthy donors. Whole-study results and caveats: Rare sequences made up most TCRs, while some public TCRs were found in many donors.

In the PCR, 60 Vbeta and 13 Jbeta primers were used. Only in-frame clones appear in the TCRdb table, and some are missing; sequencing was by immunoSEQ multiplex PCR. The sample has about 170,000 clones; roughly 80% are singletons. About this clone itself: Its cognate antigen is unknown.

The germline CDR1 and CDR2 sequences are ENHRY and SYGVKD. J lost 5 bases, V lost 2 bases, and 3 bases had no gene match. The CDR3 runs 14 residues. The chain has TRBV10-3 and TRBJ2-7; 10 bases are a match to TRBD2. The TCR sequence derives from a male donor in good health and CMV-seronegative. Sequencing was done on a sample of PBMCs. The CDR3 DNA is TGTGCCATCAGTGAGGTAGCGGGAGGAAACGAGCAGTACTTC. Amino acids: CAISEVAGGNEQYF.